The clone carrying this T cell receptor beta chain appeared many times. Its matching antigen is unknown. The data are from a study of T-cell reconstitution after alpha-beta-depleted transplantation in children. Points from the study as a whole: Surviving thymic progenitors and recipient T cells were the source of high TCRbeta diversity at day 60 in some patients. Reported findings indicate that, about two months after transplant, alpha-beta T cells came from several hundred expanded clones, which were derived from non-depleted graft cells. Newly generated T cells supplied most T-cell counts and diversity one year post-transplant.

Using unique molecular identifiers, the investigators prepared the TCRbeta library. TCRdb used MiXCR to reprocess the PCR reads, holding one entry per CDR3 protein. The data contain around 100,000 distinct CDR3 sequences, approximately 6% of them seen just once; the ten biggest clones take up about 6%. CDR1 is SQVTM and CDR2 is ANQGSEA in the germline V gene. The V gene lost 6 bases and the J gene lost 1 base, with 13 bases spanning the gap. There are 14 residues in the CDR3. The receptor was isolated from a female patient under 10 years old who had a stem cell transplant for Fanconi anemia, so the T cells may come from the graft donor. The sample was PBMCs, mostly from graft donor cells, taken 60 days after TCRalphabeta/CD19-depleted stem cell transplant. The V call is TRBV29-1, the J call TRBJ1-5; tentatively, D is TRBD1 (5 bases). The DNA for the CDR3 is TGCAGCGTAAGGGGAGGAGGGAGCAATCAGCCCCAGCATTTT. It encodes CSVRGGGSNQPQHF.